The rows below give T cell receptor beta chains drawn from one sample of a study of T cell clonotyping in hematopoietic cell transplantation. Data came from immunoSEQ multiplex PCR; TCRdb stores just in-frame clones and leaves some out. The table lists 25,000 to 35,000 clones, more than 85% of them singletons. Sample: peripheral blood mononuclear cells, taken before stem cell transplant. Receptors originate from a man in his forties or fifties with acute myeloid leukemia. Some clones in this sample may be carry-over from other donors' samples. CDR3s include the opening cysteine and the closing phenylalanine or tryptophan. A D gene is named only where the DNA matches it firmly.

CDR3 length: 15
V gene: TRBV4-3
D gene: TRBD1
CDR3 protein: CASSQDGRGPGELFF

CDR3 length: 15
V gene: TRBV2
D gene: -
CDR3 protein: CASSVGGGGLETQYF

CDR3 length: 14
V gene: TRBV30
D gene: TRBD1
CDR3 protein: CAWSVTGVGEKLFF

CDR3 length: 12
V gene: TRBV30
D gene: -
CDR3 protein: CAWSPGVDTQYF

CDR3 length: 13
V gene: TRBV5-4
D gene: -
CDR3 protein: CASSLVQGNGYTF

CDR3 length: 13
V gene: TRBV10-3
D gene: -
CDR3 protein: CAISERPGTEAFF

CDR3 length: 15
V gene: TRBV5-6
D gene: -
CDR3 protein: CASSSDPTEGDTQYF

CDR3 length: 14
V gene: TRBV7-9
D gene: TRBD1
CDR3 protein: CASSLNEGAYGYTF

CDR3 length: 15
V gene: TRBV28
D gene: -
CDR3 protein: CASSPGGTRTDTQYF

CDR3 length: 14
V gene: TRBV7-2
D gene: -
CDR3 protein: CASSSVFGANVLTF

CDR3 length: 14
V gene: TRBV5-6
D gene: -
CDR3 protein: CASSLDGGLNGYTF

CDR3 length: 15
V gene: TRBV4-3
D gene: -
CDR3 protein: CASSQDHGPLYGYTF

CDR3 length: 18
V gene: TRBV5-4
D gene: -
CDR3 protein: CASSLDPGHLLKGVGYTF

CDR3 length: 15
V gene: TRBV2
D gene: TRBD2
CDR3 protein: CAKPRRTSGGAEQFF

CDR3 length: 16
V gene: TRBV7-9
D gene: -
CDR3 protein: CASSLWGAGGANVLTF

CDR3 length: 13
V gene: TRBV5-8
D gene: -
CDR3 protein: CASTASGANVLTF

CDR3 length: 16
V gene: TRBV28
D gene: -
CDR3 protein: CASSPQQGYSGNTIYF

CDR3 length: 12
V gene: TRBV10-3
D gene: -
CDR3 protein: CAISDPTDTQYF

CDR3 length: 13
V gene: TRBV30
D gene: -
CDR3 protein: CAWSVQGYSPLHF

CDR3 length: 14
V gene: TRBV7-9
D gene: -
CDR3 protein: CASSRAGFGEKLFF

CDR3 length: 15
V gene: TRBV19
D gene: TRBD1
CDR3 protein: CASSSSGTGLVEQYF

CDR3 length: 15
V gene: TRBV5-1
D gene: -
CDR3 protein: CASSFDGIENTEAFF

CDR3 length: 15
V gene: TRBV9
D gene: TRBD1
CDR3 protein: CASSAQPQGDYEQYF

CDR3 length: 13
V gene: TRBV10-3
D gene: -
CDR3 protein: CAITKESDSPLHF

CDR3 length: 14
V gene: TRBV2
D gene: -
CDR3 protein: CASSEQRNTGELFF

CDR3 length: 14
V gene: TRBV9
D gene: TRBD2
CDR3 protein: CASSASGSYNEQFF

CDR3 length: 14
V gene: TRBV7-8
D gene: TRBD1
CDR3 protein: CASSLGTGTYEQYF

CDR3 length: 13
V gene: TRBV5-8
D gene: -
CDR3 protein: CASTPDGNSPLHF

CDR3 length: 13
V gene: TRBV6-5
D gene: -
CDR3 protein: CASSPGGDYGYTF

CDR3 length: 16
V gene: TRBV10-3
D gene: -
CDR3 protein: CAITTTELGVSYEQYF

CDR3 length: 13
V gene: TRBV28
D gene: -
CDR3 protein: CASSLDTYTEAFF

CDR3 length: 16
V gene: TRBV5-6
D gene: TRBD1
CDR3 protein: CASSPARDRGGETQYF

CDR3 length: 12
V gene: TRBV6-4
D gene: -
CDR3 protein: CANNAGNTEAFF

CDR3 length: 17
V gene: TRBV4-1
D gene: TRBD2
CDR3 protein: CASSQGRAGGRGETQYF

CDR3 length: 15
V gene: TRBV2
D gene: -
CDR3 protein: CASSFLLSLNTEAFF

CDR3 length: 13
V gene: TRBV7-8
D gene: TRBD1
CDR3 protein: CASSLVSTGAIYF

CDR3 length: 14
V gene: TRBV27
D gene: -
CDR3 protein: CASRLRGPPDTQYF

CDR3 length: 16
V gene: TRBV19
D gene: -
CDR3 protein: CASSIWATYSNQPQHF

CDR3 length: 16
V gene: TRBV7-9
D gene: TRBD2
CDR3 protein: CASSFTSGGMTDTQYF

CDR3 length: 16
V gene: TRBV7-2
D gene: TRBD2
CDR3 protein: CASSLLGGGGTDTQYF

CDR3 length: 15
V gene: TRBV5-8
D gene: -
CDR3 protein: CASSNKFRRAGELFF

CDR3 length: 15
V gene: TRBV7-8
D gene: -
CDR3 protein: CASSLARGVVTEAFF

CDR3 length: 15
V gene: TRBV7-2
D gene: -
CDR3 protein: CASSLAGTRGLEQYF

CDR3 length: 18
V gene: TRBV5-1
D gene: -
CDR3 protein: CASSLAHRAGNTNSPLHF

CDR3 length: 15
V gene: TRBV6-1
D gene: TRBD1
CDR3 protein: CASRRTGGNQETQYF

CDR3 length: 14
V gene: TRBV19
D gene: -
CDR3 protein: CASSPGLQGTEAFF

CDR3 length: 13
V gene: TRBV30
D gene: TRBD1
CDR3 protein: CAWRSRGTESYTF

CDR3 length: 15
V gene: TRBV28
D gene: TRBD1
CDR3 protein: CASSLGQIENYEQYF

CDR3 length: 12
V gene: TRBV5-6
D gene: -
CDR3 protein: CASSSLGFEQFF

CDR3 length: 14
V gene: TRBV19
D gene: -
CDR3 protein: CASRVTETNTEAFF

CDR3 length: 16
V gene: TRBV7-2
D gene: -
CDR3 protein: CASSLYDQSSYNEQFF

CDR3 length: 13
V gene: TRBV19
D gene: -
CDR3 protein: CASSDGFPYEQYF

CDR3 length: 12
V gene: TRBV2
D gene: -
CDR3 protein: CASSTGNSPLHF

CDR3 length: 15
V gene: TRBV7-4
D gene: TRBD2
CDR3 protein: CASSLDGTITYEQYF

CDR3 length: 13
V gene: TRBV28
D gene: -
CDR3 protein: CASSLSGRKKAFF

CDR3 length: 16
V gene: TRBV7-2
D gene: -
CDR3 protein: CASSLEGTHRWETQYF

CDR3 length: 15
V gene: TRBV5-1
D gene: TRBD1
CDR3 protein: CASSPAGTGLEKLFF

CDR3 length: 18
V gene: TRBV4-1
D gene: TRBD2
CDR3 protein: CASSHGGTSSLRGGEQYF

CDR3 length: 16
V gene: TRBV7-2
D gene: -
CDR3 protein: CASSPPWGPSTDTQYF